This T cell receptor (beta chain) was captured in a study of a mutant IDH1 vaccine in newly diagnosed glioma. About the research overall: Beginning 4-6 weeks after radiotherapy alone, or with temozolomide cycles, vaccination took place. The treated group averaged about 41 years old and was around 62% male, roughly 38% female. Points from the study as a whole: Around 93% of patients showed vaccine-induced immune responses across multiple MHC alleles.

This clone appeared a few times. What it binds is not known. Clones were read by immunoSEQ multiplex PCR, and TCRdb kept only the in-frame ones, dropping some. In the table there are approximately 24,000 clones, approximately 80% of which are singletons. The CDR3 is 21 residues long. After removal of 4 bases from V and 9 bases from J, the junction contained 24 bases not matched to a gene. Germline CDR1 and CDR2: SGHDN and FVKESK. Time point given: week 5, during vaccination. Topical imiquimod was applied with each vaccine dose, which held 300 ug of mutant IDH1 20-mer peptide. New astrocytomas of WHO grade 3 or 4 that were IDH1-mutant and ATRX-lost were found in the donors.

The rearrangement links TRBV14 to TRBJ2-1; 13 bases are shared with TRBD2. The source is a man aged 35-49 years with glioma. Here the sequenced sample was PBMCs, taken from a glioma patient whose treatment included an IDH1 peptide vaccine. This CDR3 reads CASSLLLETVGLAGERGEQFF. Here the CDR3 DNA reads TGTGCCAGCAGCCTACTTCTTGAGACAGTTGGACTAGCGGGAGAAAGGGGTGAGCAGTTCTTC.